The 10 T cell receptor beta chains below all came from one sample that was sequenced in a study of T cells after yellow fever vaccination. TCRdb re-derived calls from the 5' RACE reads in MiXCR, one entry per CDR3 protein. The repertoire consists of 170,000 or so distinct CDR3 sequences, with about 6.2% occurring once and the leading ten covering just under 3%. Sequenced material: CD4+ T cells sorted from PBMCs, taken on the day of the first yellow fever vaccination. Receptors were obtained from a young man who received the YFV17D yellow fever vaccine.

This clonotype has only a few counts. The V call is TRBV6-1, the J call TRBJ1-2; no definite D call. The CDR3 sequence is 13 residues long. The V and J ends lost 1 base and 4 bases respectively, with 7 bases between them. Germline CDR1 MNHNS, CDR2 SASEGT. The CDR3 coding sequence is TGTGCCAGCAGTGAAGGTCGGGCCTATGGCTACACCTTC. Encoded protein: CASSEGRAYGYTF.

The gene calls are TRBV11-2 and TRBJ2-5, with 9 bases aligning to TRBD1. V gave up 1 base and J gave up 4 bases; unmatched junction bases: 7. Germline CDR1 reads SGHAT; CDR2 reads FQNNGV. This CDR3 has 16 residues. The DNA for the CDR3 is TGTGCCAGCAGCTTAGTACGGACAGGGGAAGGAGAGACCCAGTACTTC. Translating gives CASSLVRTGEGETQYF. Together with reference TRBV11-2 and TRBJ2-5, the CDR3 gives the full variable domain: EAGVAQSPRYKIIEKRQSVAFWCNPISGHATLYWYQQILGQGPKLLIQFQNNGVVDDSQLPKDRFSAERLKGVDSTLKIQPAKLEDSAVYLCASSLVRTGEGETQYFGPGTRLLVL.

This clonotype was picked up many times. The gene calls are TRBV3-1 and TRBJ2-7; D unclear. Germline V gene lookup returns CDR1 LGHDT and CDR2 YNNKEL (reference sequence). The V end lost 2 bases, the J end lost 5 bases, and 10 bases lay between the germline ends. The CDR3 sequence is 13 residues long. The CDR3 region has the DNA TGTGCCAGCAGCCAATCTCAGGTCGACGAGCAGTACTTC. Translating gives CASSQSQVDEQYF.

This chain links TRBV24-1 with TRBJ1-4; 7 nucleotides match TRBD1. The CDR3 is made up of 15 amino acids. After removal of 3 bases from V and 6 bases from J, the junction contained 6 bases not matched to a gene. Germline CDR1 is KGHDR and CDR2 is SFDVKD. Written as DNA, the CDR3 is TGTGCCACCAGTGATCCTAGTACAGGGGATGAAAAACTGTTTTTT. Amino acid sequence: CATSDPSTGDEKLFF.

At least ten counts were recorded for this clonotype. The chain couples TRBV12-3 or TRBV12-4 to TRBJ2-5; D is undetermined. This CDR3 has 12 amino acids. Trimming pared 6 bases from V and 3 bases from J, leaving 8 bases between. The CDR3 sequence is CASSRQKETQYF. The CDR3 nucleotides read TGTGCCAGCAGCAGGCAGAAAGAGACCCAGTACTTC.

This clonotype showed up many times. J is TRBJ2-2 and V is TRBV4-2; 8 bases agree with TRBD2. The CDR3 runs to 17 residues. V shed 2 bases and J 1 base; nucleotides not matched to a gene: 6. Germline CDR1 reads LGHNA; CDR2 reads YNFKEQ. As DNA, the CDR3 is TGTGCCAGCAGCCAACTTGTTAGCGGGGTGAACACCGGGGAGCTGTTTTTT. This encodes CASSQLVSGVNTGELFF.

There are many counts of this clonotype. The V and J genes are TRBV5-1 and TRBJ2-5; 7 nucleotides line up with TRBD2. The CDR3 runs to 13 residues. The germline gives CDR1 SGHRS, CDR2 YFSETQ. The trim removed 6 bases at V and 4 bases at J, leaving 6 bases unmatched. The DNA for the CDR3 is TGCGCCAGCACCCGGGGGGTAGGAGAGACCCAGTACTTC. Translation gives CASTRGVGETQYF.

This clonotype has a count of ten or more. This chain links TRBV2 with TRBJ2-5; D gene ambiguous. V lost 4 bases and J lost 1, with 7 bases in between. The CDR3 consists of 13 residues. Germline CDR1 and CDR2: SNHLY and FYNNEI. The DNA of the CDR3 is TGTGCCAGCAGTGCGGCTATCCAAGAGACCCAGTACTTC. Amino acid sequence: CASSAAIQETQYF. Filled out from reference TRBV2 and TRBJ2-5, the complete variable domain reads EPEVTQTPSHQVTQMGQEVILRCVPISNHLYFYWYRQILGQKVEFLVSFYNNEISEKSEIFDDQFSVERPDGSNFTLKIRSTKLEDSAMYFCASSAAIQETQYFGPGTRLLVL.

This clonotype turned up a few times. The V gene is TRBV7-2, the J gene TRBJ2-3; D is possibly TRBD1 (6 bases). There are 15 residues in the CDR3. CDR1 and CDR2 from the germline V gene are SGHTA and FQGNSA. V gave up 5 bases and J gave up 5 bases, with 17 bases separating them. This chain's CDR3 is CASSLTQGLGDTQYF. In DNA, the CDR3 is TGTGCCAGCAGCCTCACCCAGGGGCTGGGAGATACGCAGTATTTT.

The genes are TRBV5-1 and TRBJ2-2, with a possible D match to TRBD1 (5 bases). CDR3 length: 12 amino acids. The germline gives CDR1 SGHRS, CDR2 YFSETQ. The V gene lost 3 bases and the J gene lost 10 bases, with 10 bases spanning the gap. CDR3 in DNA: TGCGCCAGCAGCTCCTCAGGGCAGGAGCTGTTTTTT. This gives the protein CASSSSGQELFF. The variable domain in full, completed from reference TRBV5-1 and TRBJ2-2, reads KAGVTQTPRYLIKTRGQQVTLSCSPISGHRSVSWYQQTPGQGLQFLFEYFSETQRNKGNFPGRFSGRQFSNSRSEMNVSTLELGDSALYLCASSSSGQELFFGEGSRLTVL.